This T cell receptor (beta chain) comes out of a study of shared T cell receptors in the human thymus. Measured with immunoSEQ multiplex PCR; TCRdb has only the in-frame clones, and not every one. The sample has about 660,000 clones, roughly 86% seen once; the top ten hold 0.0094%. Germline values: CDR1 MGHDK, CDR2 SYGVNS. V lost 4 bases and J 2 bases, leaving 12 bases between the germline ends. This CDR3 spans 14 amino acids. These same records also appear under a second study, on human thymus T cells.

The V call is TRBV25-1, the J call TRBJ2-7; possible D gene TRBD1, 7 bases. The material sequenced was thymocytes. This clonotype was obtained from a boy in the first two years of life with a congenital heart defect. This chain's CDR3 is CASSAEGAAYEQYF. CDR3 DNA: TGTGCCAGCAGTGCGGAGGGGGCGGCCTACGAGCAGTACTTC.